A single sample is the source of the 32 T cell receptor beta chains below, sequenced in a study of monozygotic twins with inflammatory bowel disease. TCRdb reprocessed the 5' RACE reads; each CDR3 protein has one entry and no DNA is given. This table holds 300,000 to 400,000 distinct CDR3 sequences. Sample: blood. These receptors came from a human donor with ulcerative colitis or Crohn's disease, or a healthy co-twin of an affected twin (not recorded which).

The chain recombines TRBV7-3 with TRBJ1-1; without DNA, the TCRdb call of TRBD1 cannot be checked. Germline CDR1 and CDR2: SGHTA and FQGTGA. CDR3 length equals 11 residues. The CDR3 loop is CASTLTAEAFF. Full variable domain (rest looked up from reference TRBV7-3 and TRBJ1-1): GAGVSQTPSNKVTEKGKYVELRCDPISGHTALYWYRQSLGQGPEFLIYFQGTGAADDSGLPNDRFFAVRPEGSVSTLKIQRTERGDSAVYLCASTLTAEAFFGQGTRLTVV.

The CDR3 region is CASSLGVGGSGQPQHF. This chain uses TRBV5-1 with TRBJ1-5; lacking DNA, the TRBD1 call made by TCRdb goes unchecked. This CDR3 is built from 16 residues. Germline loops: CDR1 SGHRS, CDR2 YFSETQ.

The chain employs TRBV15 and TRBJ1-3; the TRBD1 assignment by TCRdb is unverifiable without DNA. The CDR3 runs to 17 residues. Germline V gene data show CDR1 as LNHNV and CDR2 as YYDKDF (reference sequence). CDR3 in amino acids: CATSRDLTGTGGNTIYF.

The rearrangement joins TRBV20-1 to TRBJ2-1; TCRdb's D call, TRBD1, is unchecked because there is no DNA. Germline lookup yields CDR1 DFQATT and CDR2 SNEGSKA (reference sequence). The CDR3 spans 15 residues. The CDR3 sequence: CSALDRSKPYNEQFF.

The V call is TRBV20-1, the J call TRBJ2-1; TCRdb's D call of TRBD2 is untestable without DNA. The CDR3 has 16 residues. Germline V gene lookup returns CDR1 DFQATT and CDR2 SNEGSKA (reference sequence). The chain's CDR3 is CSAGTFLSRDSAEQFF.

The chain is built from TRBV9 and TRBJ1-1. This CDR3 has 12 amino acids. CDR1 is SGDLS and CDR2 is YYNGEE in the germline V gene. CDR3 residues: CASSPLNTEAFF.

The gene calls are TRBV4-1 and TRBJ1-1. The CDR3 spans 15 residues. Germline loops: CDR1 MGHRA, CDR2 YSYEKL. CDR3 region: CASSQGIRENTEAFF.

This chain uses TRBV4-1 with TRBJ2-1. CDR1 MGHRA and CDR2 YSYEKL come from the germline V gene. The CDR3 is made up of 16 amino acids. CDR3: CASSQDWGLSYNEQFF.

The genes are TRBV6-2 or TRBV6-3 and TRBJ1-1; TCRdb gives TRBD1 as the D gene, but with no DNA this cannot be confirmed. The CDR3 length is 15 residues. The germline gives CDR1 MNHEY, CDR2 SVGEGT. This chain's CDR3 is CASRQQGMSSTEAFF.

The chain carries TRBV12-5 and TRBJ2-5; absent DNA, TCRdb's TRBD2 call cannot be checked. Germline values: CDR1 LGHNT, CDR2 FRNRAP. CDR3 length: 18 amino acids. The CDR3 loop reads CASGRGTSISGWQETQYF. Drawing the rest from reference TRBV12-5 and TRBJ2-5, the complete variable domain is DARVTQTPRHKVTEMGQEVTMRCQPILGHNTVFWYRQTMMQGLELLAYFRNRAPLDDSGMPKDRFSAEMPDATLATLKIQPSEPRDSAVYFCASGRGTSISGWQETQYFGPGTRLLVL.

The chain combines TRBV30 with TRBJ2-2; the TCRdb D gene call, TRBD1, has no DNA to confirm it. Germline CDR1 GTSNPN, CDR2 SVGIG (reference sequence). The CDR3 is 16 amino acids. The CDR3 is CAWSVRGRGSTGELFF.

The V gene is TRBV6-4, the J gene TRBJ2-2; TCRdb selects TRBD1, and the lack of DNA leaves this call unchecked. The germline gives CDR1 MRHNA, CDR2 SNTAGT. The CDR3 sequence is 15 residues long. CDR3 in amino acids: CASSDGGGEGGELFF.

The chain couples TRBV5-6 to TRBJ1-5. Germline values: CDR1 SGHDT, CDR2 YYEEEE. This CDR3 has 13 amino acids. The CDR3 loop is CASSLAEAQPQHF.

This rearrangement joins TRBV14 to TRBJ1-5. The CDR3 runs 16 residues. Per germline, CDR1 SGHDN and CDR2 FVKESK. The chain's CDR3 is CASSQDLPRGNQPQHF.

V usage is TRBV29-1 and J usage is TRBJ2-7. This CDR3 is 13 amino acids long. Germline V gives CDR1 SQVTM, CDR2 ANQGSEA. The CDR3: CSVVTGSSYEQYF.

This chain links TRBV5-6 with TRBJ2-5; with no DNA, the TCRdb D assignment of TRBD1 cannot be verified. Germline CDR1 reads SGHDT; CDR2 reads YYEEEE. The CDR3 has 15 residues. The CDR3 reads CASTLSQGARETQCF.

The chain joins TRBV5-1 to TRBJ2-7; with no DNA, the TCRdb D assignment of TRBD1 cannot be verified. This CDR3 is built from 13 residues. Looked up from germline, CDR1 is SGHRS and CDR2 is YFSETQ. The CDR3 region is CASSATGTYEQYF. The full variable domain, completed using reference TRBV5-1 and TRBJ2-7, is KAGVTQTPRYLIKTRGQQVTLSCSPISGHRSVSWYQQTPGQGLQFLFEYFSETQRNKGNFPGRFSGRQFSNSRSEMNVSTLELGDSALYLCASSATGTYEQYFGPGTRLTVT.

The chain links TRBV25-1 to TRBJ1-2; TCRdb picks TRBD1, but there is no DNA to check that call. In germline, CDR1 is MGHDK, CDR2 SYGVNS. This CDR3 contains 15 residues. The CDR3 region is CASSDPRVGDYGYTF.

V is TRBV5-1 and J is TRBJ2-1. The CDR3 covers 16 residues. Germline CDR1 and CDR2: SGHRS and YFSETQ. The CDR3 sequence is CASATTLGSSYNEQFF.

The chain joins TRBV25-1 to TRBJ1-2. The CDR3 spans 14 residues. Germline-derived CDR1 and CDR2 are MGHDK and SYGVNS. This chain's CDR3 is CASSAGMEQLGYTF.

The V gene is TRBV20-1, the J gene TRBJ2-7; TCRdb outputs TRBD1, but without DNA this stays unchecked. From germline, CDR1 is DFQATT and CDR2 SNEGSKA (reference sequence). The CDR3 sequence is 13 residues long. The CDR3 loop reads CSAGDGSPYEQYF.

This chain links TRBV4-2 with TRBJ2-3. Germline V gene lookup returns CDR1 LGHNA and CDR2 YNFKEQ. The CDR3 loop spans 15 amino acids. CDR3 loop: CASSQVSGSTDTQYF.

The chain uses TRBV7-9 and TRBJ2-2; without DNA, the TCRdb call of TRBD1 cannot be checked. The CDR3 has 17 amino acids. CDR1 and CDR2 (germline): SEHNR, FQNEAQ (reference sequence). The CDR3 reads CASSSNIGTDSTGELFF.

CDR3 amino acids: CSVRSDGGSHTDTQYF. The chain links TRBV20-1 to TRBJ2-3; the D call of TRBD1 rests on TCRdb alone, since no DNA is present to check it. Germline V gene lookup returns CDR1 DFQATT and CDR2 SNEGSKA (reference sequence). The CDR3 sequence is 16 residues long.

This chain's CDR3 is CGSRDHFQETQYF. The chain links TRBV20-1 to TRBJ2-5; the TCRdb call, TRBD1, lacks DNA for checking. CDR3 length: 13 residues. Germline values: CDR1 DFQATT, CDR2 SNEGSKA (reference sequence).

The J gene is TRBJ1-1, the V gene TRBV6-2 or TRBV6-3. CDR1 and CDR2 (germline): MNHEY, SVGEGT. This CDR3 has 14 amino acids. Here the CDR3 reads CASSYGSSNTEAFF.

This chain connects TRBV7-2 to TRBJ2-3; the TCRdb call, TRBD1, lacks DNA for checking. CDR1 and CDR2 from the germline V gene are SGHTA and FQGNSA. The CDR3 extends over 14 amino acids. CDR3 region: CASSLVAGGDTQYF.

The chain combines TRBV5-8 with TRBJ1-1. Germline V gene sequence: CDR1 SGHTS, CDR2 YDEGEE. The CDR3 is 15 amino acids. This chain's CDR3 is CASSLGLSMNTEAFF.

The V call is TRBV3-1, the J call TRBJ2-7. CDR1 is LGHDT and CDR2 is YNNKEL in the germline V gene (reference sequence). The CDR3 totals 17 residues. The CDR3 loop reads CASSQDQENTGPYEQYF.

The chain uses TRBV20-1 and TRBJ2-3; checking the TCRdb D call of TRBD2 is not possible without DNA. Germline V lookup: CDR1 DFQATT, CDR2 SNEGSKA (reference sequence). The CDR3 loop spans 15 amino acids. The CDR3 protein is CSAFGGPPAKDTQYF.

The V gene is TRBV30, the J gene TRBJ1-3; absent DNA, TCRdb's TRBD1 call cannot be checked. This CDR3 contains 17 residues. The germline gives CDR1 GTSNPN, CDR2 SVGIG (reference sequence). The CDR3 here is CAWSARDRIISGNTIYF.

V usage is TRBV6-2 or TRBV6-3 and J usage is TRBJ1-1. The germline V gene encodes CDR1 MNHEY and CDR2 SVGEGT. The CDR3 contains 15 residues. This CDR3 is CASSNTRVPDTEAFF.